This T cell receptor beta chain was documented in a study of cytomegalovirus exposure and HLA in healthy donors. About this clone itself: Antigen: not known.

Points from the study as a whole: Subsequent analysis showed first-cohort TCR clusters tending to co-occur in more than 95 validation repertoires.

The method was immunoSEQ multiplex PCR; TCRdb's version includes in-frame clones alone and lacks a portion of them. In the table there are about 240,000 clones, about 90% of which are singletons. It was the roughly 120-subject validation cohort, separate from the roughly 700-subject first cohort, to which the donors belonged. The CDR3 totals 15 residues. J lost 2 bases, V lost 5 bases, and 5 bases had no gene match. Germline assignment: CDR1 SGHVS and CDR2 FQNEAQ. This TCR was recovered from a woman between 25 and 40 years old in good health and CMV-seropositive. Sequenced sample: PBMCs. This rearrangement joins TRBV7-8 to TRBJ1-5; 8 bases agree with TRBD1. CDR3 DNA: TGTGCCAGCAGCCAAGCGGGACAGGGCAATCAGCCCCAGCATTTT. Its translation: CASSQAGQGNQPQHF.